This TCR beta chain was profiled in a study of shared clonotypes between healthy human individuals. About the study: Three plates each covered CD4 naive and memory; CD8 naive two, CD8 memory one.

All donors were Caucasian adults living in Nashville, Tennessee. Germline V gene lookup returns CDR1 SNHLY and CDR2 FYNNEI. The CDR3 has 14 amino acids. J lost 1 base, V lost 8 bases, and 5 bases had no gene match. In the sorted-subset replicate PCRs, approximately 200 ng DNA, 25,000 to 30,000 T cell genomes, was used. Method: immunoSEQ multiplex PCR; TCRdb's copy keeps in-frame clones and lacks some. Found here are 2 million to 2.5 million clones, 80% to 95% of them singletons; the top ten hold 0.35% to 0.5%. The chain recombines TRBV2 with TRBJ2-7; the match to TRBD1 covers 10 bases. The sequencing input was naive CD4+ T cells from PBMCs. The subset denotes: CD45RA+ positively selected. The source of this sequence is a man between 18 and 35 years old in good health. Some clones in this sample may be carry-over from other donors' samples. CDR3 sequence (DNA): TGTGCCAGCGAGAAGGGACAGGGGTCCTACGAGCAGTACTTC. Amino acids: CASEKGQGSYEQYF.